This T cell receptor (beta chain) appears in the sequencing data of a study of blood T cell repertoires in COVID-19. For the study at large: Samples taken during acute and convalescent COVID-19 were collected in the United States, Italy and Spain. Sources were T cells, B-cell-depleted T cells, or PBMCs; the material itself was cDNA or gDNA.

As handled by the study authors: Estimation of nucleated cell counts relied on the amplification of reference gene primers. Method: immunoSEQ multiplex PCR; TCRdb's copy keeps in-frame clones and lacks some. That table furnishes V, J and clone size, whereas the DNA furnished D and trimming. The sample lists roughly 21,000 clones; 75% to 90% were seen once. The CDR3 has 14 amino acids. Germline V CDR1 and CDR2: SGHNT, YENEEA. V shed 5 bases and J shed 3 bases, with 13 bases lying between them. The specimen was peripheral blood. This receptor was taken from a human donor with acute or convalescent COVID-19. The donor label of this sample is uncertain. The gene calls are TRBV11-3 and TRBJ1-1, with unresolved D. The CDR3: CASSPGHGDTEAFF. CDR3 bases: TGTGCCAGCAGCCCCGGGCACGGGGACACTGAAGCTTTCTTT.